This T cell receptor beta chain was sequenced for a study of CD8+ T cells in alopecia areata. Study-level background: Treated individuals took tofacitinib by mouth, 5 to 10 mg twice daily.

V dropped 7 bases and J dropped 2; count of bases not matched to a gene: 11. The CDR3 contains 15 residues. CDR1 is SNHLY, CDR2 FYNNEI, per germline. Following extraction, RNA underwent reverse transcription to cDNA, which served as the sequencing template. TCRdb keeps only in-frame clones here, not all; method: immunoSEQ multiplex PCR. Among about 110,000 clones listed, roughly 89% were seen once. The treatment denotes: oral pan-JAK inhibitor, 5-10 mg twice daily. Peripheral blood and lesional scalp punch biopsies were taken from alopecia areata patients. On this clone itself: Its antigen is not identified.

Study conclusions and caveats: Normal scalp had lower clonality than lesional scalp, with alopecia totalis/universalis lesions showing this most strongly. Persistence in scalp and blood during tofacitinib was observed for many expanded lesional clones.

This clonotype was sampled from a human donor with alopecia areata. V and J are TRBV2 and TRBJ2-7; 7 positions match TRBD1. The input for sequencing was CD8+ T cells sorted from blood, taken at week 24, from a patient treated with tofacitinib. In DNA, the CDR3 is TGTGCCAGCATGGTTGAGACAGGGATACCCTACGAGCAGTACTTC. Translated, it gives CASMVETGIPYEQYF.